These 12 T cell receptor beta chains were all obtained from the same sample, sequenced in a study of memory CD4+ T cells and cytomegalovirus serostatus. This table comes from immunoSEQ multiplex PCR, and its TCRdb copy is limited to in-frame clones, with some not included. The data contain 55,000 to 65,000 clones, roughly three quarters of them seen just once; the ten biggest clones take up approximately 0.99%. Single viable CD3+CD4+CD8-CD45RO+ cells were sorted as the memory CD4+ T cells. The sample taken for sequencing was memory CD4+ T cells from blood. These receptors originate from an adult in good health and CMV-seronegative.

The chain carries TRBV6-6 and TRBJ2-7; D is unclear. CDR1 is MNHNY and CDR2 is SVGAGI in the germline V gene (reference sequence). The CDR3 is 14 amino acids. V lost 7 bases and J lost 9, with 22 bases in between. The CDR3 nucleotides read TGTGCCAGCACCTTAAACGGCCCAGAAGGTTCGCAGTACTTC. Protein: CASTLNGPEGSQYF.

This clone was detected a few times. This chain uses TRBV19 with TRBJ2-1, with 9 bases fitting TRBD2. Germline V lookup: CDR1 LNHDA, CDR2 SQIVND (reference sequence). Trimming removed 1 base from V and 7 bases from J; junction bases left unmatched: 5. This CDR3 has 15 amino acids. Written as DNA, the CDR3 is TGTGCCAGTAGTATAGTAGCGGGAGTATCAAATGAGCAGTTCTTC. It codes for CASSIVAGVSNEQFF.

The V call is TRBV6-5, the J call TRBJ1-5, with 9 bases lining up with TRBD1. Germline CDR1 and CDR2: MNHEY and SVGAGI. This CDR3 has 14 residues. J was trimmed by 7 bases and V by 6 bases; bases with no gene match: 7. The CDR3 DNA reads TGTGCCAGCAGAAGGACAGGGGAGTGGCAGCCCCAGCATTTT. This encodes CASRRTGEWQPQHF.

For this clone: A read error may produce the germline difference seen at one junction end. The genes are TRBV5-6 and TRBJ1-1; maybe TRBD1 (5 bases). Germline values: CDR1 SGHDT, CDR2 YYEEEE. CDR3 length: 14 amino acids. The CDR3 region has the DNA TGTGCCAGCAGTTTGGACAACGATGACACTGAAGCTTTCTTT. Its protein is CASSLDNDDTEAFF.

The chain recombines TRBV7-6 with TRBJ2-1, with 7 bases matching TRBD2. The trim removed 1 base at V and 4 bases at J, leaving 4 bases unmatched. The germline CDR1 and CDR2 sequences are SGHVS and FNYEAQ. The CDR3 runs 15 residues. In DNA form, the CDR3 reads TGTGCCAGCAGCTTAGGCGGGAGTAGGTACAATGAGCAGTTCTTC. Amino acids: CASSLGGSRYNEQFF.

CDR3 sequence (DNA): TGTGCCAGTAGTATATCGTCCAGGGACGGATACGAGCAGTACTTC. It codes for CASSISSRDGYEQYF. The chain has TRBV19 and TRBJ2-7, with D perhaps matching TRBD1 or TRBD2 (5 bases each). CDR1 and CDR2 from the germline V gene are LNHDA and SQIVND (reference sequence). Trimming stripped 2 bases from V and 4 bases from J, with 15 bases between. This CDR3 is built from 15 residues.

The chain combines TRBV7-9 with TRBJ1-2, with 10 positions matching TRBD1. The J segment lost 6 bases and the V segment lost 5 bases, leaving 9 bases of the junction unmatched. The V gene's germline CDR1 is SEHNR and CDR2 FQNEAQ (reference sequence). The CDR3 is 15 residues long. CDR3 in DNA: TGTGCCAGCAGCCCTTGGACAGGGGGGCCCCATGGCTACACCTTC. Translating it yields CASSPWTGGPHGYTF.

The rearrangement links TRBV28 to TRBJ1-5, with 7 bases identical to TRBD1. V trimming: 3 bases; J trimming: 11 bases; junction bases outside the gene matches: 10. Germline V CDR1 and CDR2: MDHEN, SYDVKM. CDR3 length: 14 amino acids. The CDR3 spells CASSLPQGYRAQHF. In nucleotides, the CDR3 is TGTGCCAGCAGTTTGCCACAGGGGTATAGGGCCCAGCATTTT.

The chain joins TRBV2 to TRBJ2-7, with 7 bases that match TRBD1. This CDR3 spans 14 amino acids. The V and J ends lost 6 bases and 2 bases, in that order; junction bases with no gene match: 7. The V gene's germline CDR1 is SNHLY and CDR2 FYNNEI. DNA for the CDR3: TGTGCCAGCAGGGAACAGGGGTCTACCTACGAGCAGTACTTC. It is translated as CASREQGSTYEQYF.

The chain couples TRBV6-1 to TRBJ1-3, with 8 nucleotides matching TRBD1. CDR1 is MNHNS and CDR2 is SASEGT in the germline V gene. V lost 0 bases, J lost 4 bases, and 11 bases stayed unmatched. The CDR3 length is 18 residues. Here the CDR3 reads CASSEAGGRGRSGNTIYF. The CDR3, as DNA: TGTGCCAGCAGTGAAGCGGGGGGCAGGGGGCGATCCGGAAACACCATATATTTT.

The J gene is TRBJ2-7, the V gene TRBV7-9; TRBD2 aligns across 8 bases. V trimming: 0 bases; J trimming: 5 bases; junction bases outside the gene matches: 6. CDR3 length: 15 amino acids. Germline V gene lookup returns CDR1 SEHNR and CDR2 FQNEAQ (reference sequence). In DNA, the CDR3 is TGTGCCAGCAGCTTAGCTGCGGGAGGCTTGAACGAGCAGTACTTC. This codes for CASSLAAGGLNEQYF.

The chain uses TRBV29-1 and TRBJ1-1; possible D gene TRBD1, 6 bases. Germline CDR1 is SQVTM and CDR2 is ANQGSEA. Trimming shortened V by 6 bases and J by 2 bases, and 16 bases separated the two germline ends. The CDR3 loop spans 14 amino acids. The CDR3 is CSVSEKGGNTEAFF. DNA of the CDR3: TGCAGCGTCAGTGAGAAAGGGGGAAACACTGAAGCTTTCTTT. Full variable domain (remainder filled in from reference TRBV29-1 and TRBJ1-1): SAVISQKPSRDICQRGTSLTIQCQVDSQVTMMFWYRQQPGQSLTLIATANQGSEATYESGFVIDKFPISRPNLTFSTLTVSNMSPEDSSIYLCSVSEKGGNTEAFFGQGTRLTVV.